A selection of T cell receptor beta chains follows, all from one sample in a study of T cell repertoires in cytomegalovirus infection. TCRdb re-analysed the reads in MiXCR, keeping a single row per CDR3 protein. The data show about 530,000 distinct CDR3 sequences, about 25% seen once. Material: PBMCs. The receptors derive from a human donor in good health (CMV status not recorded). Some clones in this sample may be carry-over from other donors' samples. CDR3s include the opening cysteine and the closing phenylalanine or tryptophan. The D gene is left open where the match is weak. A clone size is listed for some rows: how often the clone was seen (once, few, many), or a class if it is expanded.

D gene: NA; V gene: TRBV4-1; J gene: TRBJ2-7; clone size: NA; CDR3 protein: CASSQGRAAAYEQYF; CDR3 DNA: TGTGCCAGCAGCCAAGGGCGAGCCGCCGCCTACGAGCAGTACTTC
D gene: TRBD1; V gene: TRBV28; J gene: TRBJ2-4; clone size: once; CDR3 protein: CASRGTGMAKNIQYF; CDR3 DNA: TGTGCCAGCAGAGGGACAGGGATGGCCAAAAACATTCAGTACTTC
D gene: NA; V gene: TRBV7-2; J gene: TRBJ1-5; clone size: many; CDR3 protein: CASSFTGKGQPQHF; CDR3 DNA: TGTGCCAGCAGCTTCACAGGGAAAGGTCAGCCCCAGCATTTT
D gene: NA; V gene: TRBV6-5; J gene: TRBJ2-1; clone size: few; CDR3 protein: CASSPPGLRVEDEQFF; CDR3 DNA: TGTGCCAGCAGTCCCCCGGGACTGCGGGTGGAGGATGAGCAGTTCTTC
D gene: TRBD2; V gene: TRBV12-3/TRBV12-4; J gene: TRBJ2-2; clone size: NA; CDR3 protein: CASRRLAGGPAGELFF; CDR3 DNA: TGTGCCAGCAGACGGCTAGCGGGAGGGCCTGCCGGGGAGCTGTTTTTT
D gene: NA; V gene: TRBV7-2; J gene: TRBJ2-5; clone size: many; CDR3 protein: CASSLGPLPETQYF; CDR3 DNA: TGTGCCAGCAGCTTAGGTCCGCTTCCAGAGACCCAGTACTTC
D gene: NA; V gene: TRBV7-8; J gene: TRBJ1-1; clone size: few; CDR3 protein: CASSWGRTTEAFF; CDR3 DNA: TGTGCCAGCAGCTGGGGACGAACGACTGAAGCTTTCTTT
D gene: NA; V gene: TRBV12-3/TRBV12-4; J gene: TRBJ1-2; clone size: NA; CDR3 protein: CASSQGQAVYYTF; CDR3 DNA: TGTGCCAGCAGCCAAGGGCAGGCGGTCTACTACACCTTC
D gene: NA; V gene: TRBV20-1; J gene: TRBJ1-2; clone size: NA; CDR3 protein: CSAPTTGKNYGYTF; CDR3 DNA: TGCAGTGCTCCAACGACAGGAAAAAACTATGGCTACACCTTC
D gene: TRBD1; V gene: TRBV7-4; J gene: TRBJ2-1; clone size: NA; CDR3 protein: CASSLVQTGYNEQFF; CDR3 DNA: TGTGCCAGCAGCTTAGTCCAGACAGGGTACAATGAGCAGTTCTTC
D gene: TRBD1; V gene: TRBV27; J gene: TRBJ1-2; clone size: NA; CDR3 protein: CASSSRTGGNYGYTF; CDR3 DNA: TGTGCCAGCAGTTCCAGGACAGGGGGCAACTATGGCTACACCTTC
D gene: TRBD1; V gene: TRBV29-1; J gene: TRBJ2-1; clone size: NA; CDR3 protein: CSVSGQGLNEQFF; CDR3 DNA: TGCAGCGTGTCGGGACAGGGGCTCAATGAGCAGTTCTTC
D gene: NA; V gene: TRBV7-8; J gene: TRBJ1-2; clone size: few; CDR3 protein: CASSLSRARTGYGYTF; CDR3 DNA: TGTGCCAGCAGCTTATCCCGAGCCCGAACTGGCTATGGCTACACCTTC
D gene: TRBD1; V gene: TRBV7-2; J gene: TRBJ2-3; clone size: many; CDR3 protein: CASSARQGAIADTQYF; CDR3 DNA: TGTGCCAGCAGCGCTCGACAGGGGGCAATAGCAGATACGCAGTATTTT
D gene: TRBD2; V gene: TRBV2; J gene: TRBJ2-3; clone size: NA; CDR3 protein: CASSPGLAGPRDTQYF; CDR3 DNA: TGTGCCAGCAGCCCGGGACTAGCGGGACCACGGGATACGCAGTATTTT
D gene: NA; V gene: TRBV24-1; J gene: TRBJ2-2; clone size: NA; CDR3 protein: CATSDPQITNTGELFF; CDR3 DNA: TGTGCCACCAGTGACCCTCAAATAACTAACACCGGGGAGCTGTTTTTT
D gene: NA; V gene: TRBV6-2/TRBV6-3; J gene: TRBJ2-1; clone size: few; CDR3 protein: CASSPLSGHNEQFF; CDR3 DNA: TGTGCCAGCAGTCCGCTGAGCGGGCACAATGAGCAGTTCTTC
D gene: NA; V gene: TRBV20-1; J gene: TRBJ2-1; clone size: few; CDR3 protein: CSATLRYNEQFF; CDR3 DNA: TGCAGTGCTACTCTACGGTACAATGAGCAGTTCTTC
D gene: TRBD2; V gene: TRBV6-2/TRBV6-3; J gene: TRBJ2-1; clone size: few; CDR3 protein: CASSSLAGDNNEQFF; CDR3 DNA: TGTGCCAGCAGTTCTCTAGCGGGAGATAACAATGAGCAGTTCTTC
D gene: TRBD2; V gene: TRBV12-3/TRBV12-4; J gene: TRBJ2-1; clone size: NA; CDR3 protein: CASRIAGVTYNEQFF; CDR3 DNA: TGTGCCAGCAGGATAGCGGGAGTAACCTACAATGAGCAGTTCTTC
D gene: TRBD2; V gene: TRBV7-7; J gene: TRBJ2-3; clone size: few; CDR3 protein: CASSGSGRADTQYF; CDR3 DNA: TGTGCTAGCAGCGGTAGCGGGAGGGCAGATACGCAGTATTTT
D gene: NA; V gene: TRBV10-3; J gene: TRBJ2-3; clone size: NA; CDR3 protein: CAISRDSLTDTQYF; CDR3 DNA: TGTGCCATCAGCAGGGACTCCCTCACAGATACGCAGTATTTT
D gene: NA; V gene: TRBV11-3; J gene: TRBJ2-1; clone size: NA; CDR3 protein: CASSPSFTGAYNEQFF; CDR3 DNA: TGTGCCAGCAGCCCCTCGTTTACGGGAGCCTACAATGAGCAGTTCTTC
D gene: NA; V gene: TRBV3-1; J gene: TRBJ2-1; clone size: NA; CDR3 protein: CASSQASAGNEQFF; CDR3 DNA: TGTGCCAGCAGCCAAGCTAGCGCGGGCAATGAGCAGTTCTTC
D gene: NA; V gene: TRBV6-6; J gene: TRBJ2-7; clone size: few; CDR3 protein: CASSYFRWDEQYF; CDR3 DNA: TGTGCCAGCAGTTACTTCCGCTGGGACGAGCAGTACTTC
D gene: TRBD2; V gene: TRBV15; J gene: TRBJ2-7; clone size: few; CDR3 protein: CATSRDRLAGGKQYF; CDR3 DNA: TGTGCCACCAGCAGAGATCGACTAGCGGGAGGGAAGCAGTACTTC
D gene: NA; V gene: TRBV27; J gene: TRBJ1-1; clone size: few; CDR3 protein: CASNKGMNTEAFF; CDR3 DNA: TGTGCCAGCAATAAGGGAATGAACACTGAAGCTTTCTTT
D gene: NA; V gene: TRBV28; J gene: TRBJ1-2; clone size: NA; CDR3 protein: CASRTPQGYHYGYTF; CDR3 DNA: TGTGCCAGCAGAACTCCTCAGGGGTACCACTATGGCTACACCTTC
D gene: NA; V gene: TRBV19; J gene: TRBJ1-2; clone size: NA; CDR3 protein: CASSITDYGYTF; CDR3 DNA: TGTGCCAGTAGTATTACAGACTATGGCTACACCTTC
D gene: NA; V gene: TRBV11-2; J gene: TRBJ1-3; clone size: few; CDR3 protein: CASSLSAVRSGNTIYF; CDR3 DNA: TGTGCCAGCAGCTTATCGGCGGTCCGCTCTGGAAACACCATATATTTT
D gene: NA; V gene: TRBV27; J gene: TRBJ2-6; clone size: few; CDR3 protein: CASSSLRAGANVLTF; CDR3 DNA: TGTGCCAGCAGTTCGCTTAGGGCTGGGGCCAACGTCCTGACTTTC
D gene: NA; V gene: TRBV11-3; J gene: TRBJ1-2; clone size: few; CDR3 protein: CASSLGWRRRRYGYTF; CDR3 DNA: TGTGCCAGCAGCTTAGGGTGGAGACGGAGACGCTATGGCTACACCTTC
D gene: NA; V gene: TRBV7-9; J gene: TRBJ2-6; clone size: NA; CDR3 protein: CASSRDAGANVLTF; CDR3 DNA: TGTGCCAGCAGCCGGGACGCTGGGGCCAACGTCCTGACTTTC
D gene: NA; V gene: TRBV23-1; J gene: TRBJ2-1; clone size: once; CDR3 protein: CASSQITGCGNEQFF; CDR3 DNA: TGCGCCAGCAGTCAAATTACAGGGTGTGGCAATGAGCAGTTCTTC
D gene: NA; V gene: TRBV11-3; J gene: TRBJ1-1; clone size: many; CDR3 protein: CASSLGAVNTEAFF; CDR3 DNA: TGTGCCAGCAGCTTAGGCGCTGTGAACACTGAAGCTTTCTTT
D gene: NA; V gene: TRBV20-1; J gene: TRBJ2-7; clone size: NA; CDR3 protein: CSARDPGSYEQYF; CDR3 DNA: TGCAGTGCTAGAGATCCCGGGTCCTACGAGCAGTACTTC
D gene: NA; V gene: TRBV7-6; J gene: TRBJ1-1; clone size: few; CDR3 protein: CASSAGHLPWGFF; CDR3 DNA: TGTGCCAGCAGCGCCGGACACCTACCATGGGGTTTCTTT
D gene: TRBD1; V gene: TRBV6-6; J gene: TRBJ2-5; clone size: NA; CDR3 protein: CATTDRGPETQYF; CDR3 DNA: TGTGCCACCACGGACAGGGGGCCTGAGACCCAGTACTTC
D gene: NA; V gene: TRBV7-2; J gene: TRBJ1-6; clone size: many; CDR3 protein: CASSLSQGGNSPLHF; CDR3 DNA: TGTGCCAGCAGCTTAAGTCAGGGCGGGAATTCACCCCTCCACTTT
D gene: TRBD2; V gene: TRBV7-2; J gene: TRBJ2-1; clone size: NA; CDR3 protein: CASSLGWLAGKDEQFF; CDR3 DNA: TGTGCCAGCAGCTTAGGGTGGCTAGCGGGAAAGGATGAGCAGTTCTTC
D gene: NA; V gene: TRBV3-1; J gene: TRBJ2-3; clone size: once; CDR3 protein: CASRLEGSSTDTQYF; CDR3 DNA: TGTGCCAGCAGACTAGAGGGCTCTAGCACAGATACGCAGTATTTT
D gene: TRBD1; V gene: TRBV27; J gene: TRBJ2-2; clone size: few; CDR3 protein: CASSFIAGGVQNTGELFF; CDR3 DNA: TGTGCCAGCAGTTTTATTGCAGGGGGCGTCCAGAACACCGGGGAGCTGTTTTTT
D gene: NA; V gene: TRBV11-3; J gene: TRBJ2-2; clone size: NA; CDR3 protein: CASSLFRLGSGELFF; CDR3 DNA: TGTGCCAGCAGCCTATTCCGCCTAGGGTCAGGGGAGCTGTTTTTT
D gene: NA; V gene: TRBV27; J gene: TRBJ1-5; clone size: few; CDR3 protein: CASSLGSLSNQPQHF; CDR3 DNA: TGTGCCAGCAGTTTAGGGTCACTTAGCAATCAGCCCCAGCATTTT
D gene: TRBD1; V gene: TRBV7-2; J gene: TRBJ2-3; clone size: few; CDR3 protein: CASSFEGTGPQYF; CDR3 DNA: TGTGCCAGCAGCTTCGAAGGGACAGGGCCGCAGTATTTT
D gene: TRBD1; V gene: TRBV7-2; J gene: TRBJ1-2; clone size: NA; CDR3 protein: CASSLQGGDYGYTF; CDR3 DNA: TGTGCCAGCAGCTTACAGGGGGGGGACTATGGCTACACCTTC